The following is a T cell receptor beta chain sequence with its context. This sample was included in a study of blood T cell repertoires in COVID-19. As for the study in general: Spain, Italy and the United States supplied samples that represented acute and convalescent COVID-19. PBMCs, B-cell-depleted T cells, or T cells were the source of the cDNA or gDNA that made up the material.

CDR3 length: 12 amino acids. The germline V gene has CDR1 MDHEN and CDR2 SYDVKM. V shed 7 bases and J shed 4 bases, with 8 bases lying between them. Method: immunoSEQ multiplex PCR; TCRdb's copy keeps in-frame clones and lacks some. The top ten hold around 6% of the sample, which has around 250,000 clones, more than 70% seen once. This TCR was sampled from a woman at least 80 years old with COVID-19, enrolled during active disease. The V and J genes are TRBV28 and TRBJ1-5; a possible D gene is TRBD1 (5 bases). The sample was peripheral blood. CDR3 amino acids: CASTQENQPQHF. The DNA of the CDR3 is TGTGCCAGCACACAGGAGAATCAGCCCCAGCATTTT. Full variable domain (missing parts from reference TRBV28 and TRBJ1-5): DVKVTQSSRYLVKRTGEKVFLECVQDMDHENMFWYRQDPGLGLRLIYFSYDVKMKEKGDIPEGYSVSREKKERFSLILESASTNQTSMYLCASTQENQPQHFGDGTRLSIL.